A selection of T cell receptor beta chains follows, all from one sample in a study of T-cell memory formation after mild COVID-19. TCRdb re-called the 5' RACE reads through MiXCR, storing one row per CDR3 protein. The profile covers about 470,000 distinct CDR3 sequences, with around a quarter appearing a single time and approximately 12% taken by the ten largest. Sequenced: PBMCs or a T cell subset sorted from them (not recorded which). Source of these receptors: an adult woman who had mild COVID-19 (a few samples of this study predate the infection). Cell type and time point are not known. Each CDR3 is given with its conserved first and last residue. A D gene is named only where the DNA matches it firmly. Size is omitted from some rows. Given values are once, few, many or a class for expanded clones.

CDR3: CASSPGGTGQYEQYF
DNA: TGCGCCAGCAGTCCGGGCGGGACAGGGCAATACGAGCAGTACTTC
size: many
V: TRBV4-1
D: TRBD1
J: TRBJ2-7

CDR3: CASSLMPAGGSEQFF
DNA: TGTGCCAGCAGCTTAATGCCAGCCGGGGGGTCTGAGCAGTTCTTC
size: .
V: TRBV7-2
D: TRBD2
J: TRBJ2-1

CDR3: CASSQAGGLPNEQYF
DNA: TGTGCCAGCAGCCAAGCAGGGGGTTTGCCCAACGAGCAGTACTTC
size: .
V: TRBV14
D: TRBD1
J: TRBJ2-7

CDR3: CASSMGYGYTF
DNA: TGTGCCAGCAGCATGGGCTATGGCTACACCTTC
size: .
V: TRBV28
D: .
J: TRBJ1-2

CDR3: CASSQDGQYGYTF
DNA: TGTGCCAGCAGCCAAGATGGACAGTATGGCTACACCTTC
size: .
V: TRBV3-1
D: .
J: TRBJ1-2

CDR3: CASSGHLTGGIGYTF
DNA: TGTGCCAGCAGCGGCCACCTGACAGGGGGCATTGGCTACACCTTC
size: few
V: TRBV9
D: TRBD1
J: TRBJ1-2

CDR3: CASSLNVGNQHQHF
DNA: TGTGCCAGCAGCCTAAACGTCGGCAATCAGCACCAGCATTTT
size: .
V: TRBV7-2
D: .
J: TRBJ1-5

CDR3: CAISGQGIYNEQFF
DNA: TGTGCCATCAGTGGACAGGGAATATACAATGAGCAGTTCTTC
size: .
V: TRBV10-3
D: TRBD1
J: TRBJ2-1

CDR3: CASSLVELSGSYEQYF
DNA: TGTGCCAGCAGCTTAGTAGAGTTAAGCGGGTCCTACGAGCAGTACTTC
size: few
V: TRBV11-3
D: .
J: TRBJ2-7

CDR3: CASTGISGNTIYF
DNA: TGTGCCAGTACAGGGATCTCTGGAAACACCATATATTTT
size: .
V: TRBV6-1
D: .
J: TRBJ1-3

CDR3: CSVELPPRAGEQYF
DNA: TGCAGCGTTGAACTACCCCCCAGGGCGGGCGAGCAGTACTTC
size: .
V: TRBV29-1
D: .
J: TRBJ2-7

CDR3: CASSSTHRQYTEAFF
DNA: TGTGCCAGCAGCTCAACTCACAGGCAATACACTGAAGCTTTCTTT
size: .
V: TRBV7-9
D: .
J: TRBJ1-1

CDR3: CASSEQGIGYEQYF
DNA: TGTGCCAGCAGTGAACAGGGGATCGGCTACGAGCAGTACTTC
size: many
V: TRBV2
D: .
J: TRBJ2-7

CDR3: CASSQDSGSMDEQFF
DNA: TGTGCCAGCAGCCAAGATAGCGGGAGCATGGATGAGCAGTTCTTC
size: .
V: TRBV3-1
D: TRBD2
J: TRBJ2-1

CDR3: CASSLVQRSDTQYF
DNA: TGCGCCAGCAGCTTGGTCCAGCGTTCAGATACGCAGTATTTT
size: few
V: TRBV5-1
D: .
J: TRBJ2-3

CDR3: CASKDSGANVLTF
DNA: TGTGCCAGTAAGGACTCTGGGGCCAACGTCCTGACTTTC
size: once
V: TRBV19
D: .
J: TRBJ2-6

CDR3: CAWSVDRGWGAFF
DNA: TGTGCCTGGAGTGTAGACAGGGGGTGGGGAGCTTTCTTT
size: few
V: TRBV30
D: TRBD1
J: TRBJ1-1

CDR3: CATSREAGTNTGELFF
DNA: TGTGCCACCAGCAGAGAGGCAGGAACAAACACCGGGGAGCTGTTTTTT
size: .
V: TRBV15
D: .
J: TRBJ2-2

CDR3: CASGSLSGFYGYTF
DNA: TGTGCCAGCGGATCCTTGTCAGGGTTCTATGGCTACACCTTC
size: .
V: TRBV12-3/TRBV12-4
D: .
J: TRBJ1-2

CDR3: CASSYVQGAISYNEQFF
DNA: TGTGCCAGCAGTTACGTACAGGGGGCGATTTCCTACAATGAGCAGTTCTTC
size: few
V: TRBV6-2/TRBV6-3
D: TRBD1
J: TRBJ2-1

CDR3: CASSASTGSLEKLFF
DNA: TGTGCCAGCAGCGCATCGACAGGTTCCCTTGAAAAACTGTTTTTT
size: .
V: TRBV7-8
D: .
J: TRBJ1-4

CDR3: CASSLQSGATDTQYF
DNA: TGTGCCAGCAGCTTACAGTCAGGGGCCACAGATACGCAGTATTTT
size: many
V: TRBV7-9
D: .
J: TRBJ2-3

CDR3: CASVGAATTNEKLFF
DNA: TGTGCCAGCGTGGGGGCGGCCACAACTAATGAAAAACTGTTTTTT
size: .
V: TRBV2
D: .
J: TRBJ1-4

CDR3: CASSEEVAGGPVDTQYF
DNA: TGTGCCAGCAGTGAGGAAGTAGCGGGGGGGCCAGTGGATACGCAGTATTTT
size: .
V: TRBV12-3/TRBV12-4
D: TRBD2
J: TRBJ2-3

CDR3: CASSFRLAGGSGDTQYF
DNA: TGTGCCAGCAGCTTTCGACTAGCGGGAGGTTCGGGGGATACGCAGTATTTT
size: .
V: TRBV7-2
D: TRBD2
J: TRBJ2-3

CDR3: CASSLTSSYSYEQYF
DNA: TGTGCCAGCAGTTTAACTAGCTCTTACTCCTACGAGCAGTACTTC
size: .
V: TRBV12-3/TRBV12-4
D: .
J: TRBJ2-7

CDR3: CASSYSASGVSTDTQYF
DNA: TGTGCCAGCAGTTACTCGGCTAGCGGGGTTTCCACAGATACGCAGTATTTT
size: .
V: TRBV6-5
D: TRBD2
J: TRBJ2-3

CDR3: CASSQHPGRSYEQYF
DNA: TGTGCCAGCAGCCAACACCCAGGCCGCTCCTACGAGCAGTACTTC
size: .
V: TRBV3-1
D: .
J: TRBJ2-7

CDR3: CSARTSGRLETQYF
DNA: TGCAGTGCTAGAACTAGCGGGAGGCTTGAGACCCAGTACTTC
size: .
V: TRBV20-1
D: TRBD2
J: TRBJ2-5

CDR3: CASSQDGSSAGNTIYF
DNA: TGCGCCAGCAGCCAAGACGGGTCTTCGGCTGGAAACACCATATATTTT
size: .
V: TRBV4-3
D: .
J: TRBJ1-3

CDR3: CASSPAAGGPYEQYF
DNA: TGTGCCAGCTCACCCGCAGCGGGGGGGCCCTACGAGCAGTACTTC
size: .
V: TRBV18
D: TRBD2
J: TRBJ2-7

CDR3: CASSRLSGADHVEQYF
DNA: TGTGCCAGCAGTCGCCTCTCAGGTGCCGACCACGTAGAGCAGTACTTC
size: .
V: TRBV6-5
D: .
J: TRBJ2-7

CDR3: CARPKKTGQHYEQYF
DNA: TGTGCCAGGCCCAAGAAAACGGGACAGCACTACGAGCAGTACTTC
size: .
V: TRBV28
D: TRBD1
J: TRBJ2-7

CDR3: CASSYGGLNTEAFF
DNA: TGTGCCAGCAGTTACGGGGGCCTGAACACTGAAGCTTTCTTT
size: .
V: TRBV6-2/TRBV6-3
D: .
J: TRBJ1-1

CDR3: CASTQQGADTEAFF
DNA: TGTGCCAGCACCCAACAGGGGGCCGACACTGAAGCTTTCTTT
size: .
V: TRBV21-1
D: .
J: TRBJ1-1

CDR3: CASSSQGGGNTEAFF
DNA: TGTGCCAGCAGTTCCCAGGGGGGCGGGAACACTGAAGCTTTCTTT
size: .
V: TRBV6-5
D: TRBD1
J: TRBJ1-1

CDR3: CASSANRGPGEQYF
DNA: TGTGCCAGCAGCGCGAACAGGGGGCCAGGCGAGCAGTACTTC
size: few
V: TRBV13
D: TRBD1
J: TRBJ2-7

CDR3: CASSGRGGSPLNTEAFF
DNA: TGTGCCAGCAGCGGAAGGGGGGGGTCGCCTCTGAACACTGAAGCTTTCTTT
size: few
V: TRBV7-9
D: .
J: TRBJ1-1

CDR3: CASSLGAAFTDTQYF
DNA: TGTGCCAGCAGCTTGGGGGCCGCATTCACAGATACGCAGTATTTT
size: few
V: TRBV5-6
D: .
J: TRBJ2-3

CDR3: CASSTPQGANSDTQYF
DNA: TGTGCCAGTAGTACCCCACAGGGGGCCAATTCGGATACGCAGTATTTT
size: few
V: TRBV19
D: TRBD1
J: TRBJ2-3

CDR3: CASSPTFGGNEQFF
DNA: TGTGCCAGCTCACCAACATTTGGGGGAAATGAGCAGTTCTTC
size: few
V: TRBV18
D: .
J: TRBJ2-1

CDR3: CASSVDIQETQYF
DNA: TGTGCCAGCAGCGTAGATATACAAGAGACCCAGTACTTC
size: .
V: TRBV9
D: .
J: TRBJ2-5

CDR3: CASSLEPLKPQHF
DNA: TGTGCCAGCAGCTTAGAGCCACTTAAGCCCCAGCATTTT
size: few
V: TRBV11-2
D: .
J: TRBJ1-5

CDR3: CSATALVGYEQYF
DNA: TGCAGTGCTACGGCCCTGGTGGGCTACGAGCAGTACTTC
size: few
V: TRBV20-1
D: .
J: TRBJ2-7

CDR3: CASRLGQGGTEAFF
DNA: TGTGCCAGCAGACTGGGACAGGGGGGAACTGAAGCTTTCTTT
size: few
V: TRBV2
D: TRBD1
J: TRBJ1-1

CDR3: CASSSRTGRDGELFF
DNA: TGCGCCAGCAGCTCTCGGACAGGGAGGGACGGGGAGCTGTTTTTT
size: .
V: TRBV5-1
D: .
J: TRBJ2-2

CDR3: CASSWAPGEDCTF
DNA: TGCGCCAGCAGCTGGGCCCCCGGGGAAGATTGCACCTTC
size: .
V: TRBV5-1
D: .
J: TRBJ1-2

CDR3: CASSSPGGNEQFF
DNA: TGTGCCAGCAGCTCCCCTGGGGGGAATGAGCAGTTCTTC
size: few
V: TRBV7-9
D: .
J: TRBJ2-1

CDR3: CAWSLRKDNEQFF
DNA: TGTGCCTGGAGTCTTAGAAAGGACAATGAGCAGTTCTTC
size: few
V: TRBV30
D: .
J: TRBJ2-1

CDR3: CASMIPGLGTGNEQFF
DNA: TGTGCCAGTATGATCCCGGGACTAGGAACCGGCAATGAGCAGTTCTTC
size: few
V: TRBV19
D: TRBD2
J: TRBJ2-1

CDR3: CAISEGTYEQYF
DNA: TGTGCCATCAGTGAGGGCACCTACGAGCAGTACTTC
size: .
V: TRBV10-3
D: .
J: TRBJ2-7

CDR3: CASSLGQGRKGEQYF
DNA: TGTGCCAGCAGTTTAGGACAGGGTCGGAAGGGCGAGCAGTACTTC
size: few
V: TRBV12-3/TRBV12-4
D: TRBD1
J: TRBJ2-7

CDR3: CASSVGIRVGTDTQYF
DNA: TGTGCCAGCAGCGTAGGAATTCGTGTGGGGACAGATACGCAGTATTTT
size: .
V: TRBV9
D: .
J: TRBJ2-3